The subject of this entry is one T cell receptor beta chain. Only one count was recorded for this clonotype. The antigen it recognizes is unknown. No base qualities exist here, and no much larger clone lies one base off it. On its own, one read is weak support. The listed sequencing device is Illumina HiSeq 1500. TCRdb trimmed the raw reads at Q25, called clones with MiXCR and kept productive beta chains. Rows with one shared CDR3 protein collapse into an entry with the most common genes and DNA. Within this sample are approximately 730,000 distinct CDR3 sequences, with around 29% of them counted one time only. 10% to 15% of the sample goes to the ten largest clones. The data derive from a study of T cell repertoires in cytomegalovirus infection (dated by TCRdb to between 2018 and 2021). At the level of the whole study: Alongside well-studied HLA-B-restricted epitopes, the peptide stimulations were aimed at recently identified HLA-C-restricted CMV epitopes, whose presentation resists viral immunomodulation. The HLA type of each donor mattered for the analysis, because public TCR beta signatures pointed to carriage of CMV infection along with the matching HLA type. Study-wide conclusions, independent of this receptor: In the ex vivo response, HLA-C-restricted CMV-specific TCR beta clonotypes were dominant, and in two of eight donors the single most frequent clonotype came from this HLA-C-restricted group. Cumulative frequency of public TCR beta family members discriminated carriers of CMV infection plus the relevant HLA type in this cohort and an independent roughly 340-donor cohort.

Reading the label with the study, this specimen's treatment or condition is: in vitro stimulation with specific CMV peptide epitopes to enrich CMV-specific T cells. Spanning cysteine to valine, the CDR3 consists of 12 amino acids. Just the 36-base CDR3 DNA is kept, in frame starting at base 1. From the germline V gene (reference sequence), CDR1 is SEHNR and CDR2 is FQNEAQ. V is cut back by 3 bases and J by 8 bases, with 4 bases in the junction unmatched. The TCR comes from a human donor in good health (CMV status not recorded). Some clones in this sample may be carry-over from other donors' samples. Material: cultured CD8+ T cells from PBMCs, obtained from culture after CMV antigen stimulation. Recombination joined TRBV7-9 with TRBJ2-7; 7 central nucleotides agree with TRBD1. The DNA sequence is given as TGTGCCAGCAGCTTGGGACAGCGCCAGCAGTACGTC. Its coded protein is CASSLGQRQQYV.